This TCR beta chain appears in the sequencing data of a study of cytomegalovirus exposure and HLA in healthy donors. The PCR was carried out with 60 Vbeta primers and 13 Jbeta primers. TCRdb keeps only in-frame clones here, not all; method: immunoSEQ multiplex PCR. The profile shows some 130,000 clones, around three quarters of them singletons. The CDR3 runs to 15 residues. Per the germline V gene, CDR1 is LNHDA and CDR2 is SQIVND (reference sequence). V lost 5 bases to trimming and J lost 2 bases; unmatched junction nucleotides: 5. This clone occurred once. The rearrangement uses TRBV19 and TRBJ1-5; 8 bases map to TRBD1. Specimen: PBMCs. The TCR sequence derives from a man aged 40-49 years in good health and CMV-seronegative. In DNA form, the CDR3 reads TGTGCCAGTAGTGGGGGACAGGCGGGCAATCAGCCCCAGCATTTT. Its protein product is CASSGGQAGNQPQHF.